What follows describes a single T cell receptor (beta chain). The antigen is undetermined. Germline CDR1 is SNHLY and CDR2 is FYNNEI. Trimming at V came to 2 bases and at J to 2 bases, leaving 6 bases not matched to a gene. The CDR3 is made up of 16 amino acids. Cells designated naive CD8 were CD45RO-negative and were positively selected for CCR7, with terminally differentiated effector memory CD45RA+ cells excluded. The record originates from a study of shared clonotypes between healthy human individuals. Background on the study: Those who served as donors were two women and a few men between the ages of 18 and 49. Study-level results: Sampling covered nothing but blood. Tissue TCR repertoires likely differ from those found in blood. What naive subsets generally showed was a larger estimated richness than memory subsets showed.

Roughly 33,000 T cell genomes, or 200 to 250 ng DNA, went into the sorted-subset replicate PCRs. The method was immunoSEQ multiplex PCR; TCRdb's version includes in-frame clones alone and lacks a portion of them. Altogether about 610,000 clones are present, about 96% being singletons, with the ten largest covering around 0.1%. Sequenced material: naive CD8+ T cells sorted from blood. This sequence originates from a woman between 25 and 40 years old in good health. The J gene is TRBJ2-1, the V gene TRBV2; 7 bases match TRBD2. CDR3 residues: CASSESREVPYNEQFF. CDR3 nucleotide sequence: TGTGCCAGCAGTGAAAGTCGGGAGGTTCCCTACAATGAGCAGTTCTTC.